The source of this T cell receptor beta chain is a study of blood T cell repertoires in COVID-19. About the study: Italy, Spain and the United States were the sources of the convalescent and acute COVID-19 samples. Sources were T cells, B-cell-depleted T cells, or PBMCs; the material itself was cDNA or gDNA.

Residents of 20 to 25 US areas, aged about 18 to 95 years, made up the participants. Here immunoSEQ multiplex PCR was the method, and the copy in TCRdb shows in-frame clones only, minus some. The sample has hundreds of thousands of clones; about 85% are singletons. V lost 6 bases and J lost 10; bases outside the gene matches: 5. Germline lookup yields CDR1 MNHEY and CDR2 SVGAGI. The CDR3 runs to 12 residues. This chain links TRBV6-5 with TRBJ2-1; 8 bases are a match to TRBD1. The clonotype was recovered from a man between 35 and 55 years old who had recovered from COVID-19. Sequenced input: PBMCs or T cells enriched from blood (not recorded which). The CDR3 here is CASRAGGREQFF. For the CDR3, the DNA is TGTGCCAGCAGGGCAGGGGGCCGCGAGCAGTTCTTC.